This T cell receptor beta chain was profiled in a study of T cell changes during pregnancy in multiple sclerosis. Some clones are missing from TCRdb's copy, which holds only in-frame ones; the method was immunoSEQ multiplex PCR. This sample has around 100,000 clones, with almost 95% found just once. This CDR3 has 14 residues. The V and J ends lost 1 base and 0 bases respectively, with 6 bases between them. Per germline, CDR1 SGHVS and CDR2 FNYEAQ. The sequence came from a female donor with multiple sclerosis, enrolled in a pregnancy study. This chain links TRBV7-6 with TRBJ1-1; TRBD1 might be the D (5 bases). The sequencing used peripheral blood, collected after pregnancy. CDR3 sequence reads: CASSLDRLNTEAFF. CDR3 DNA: TGTGCCAGCAGCTTAGACAGGCTGAACACTGAAGCTTTCTTT.